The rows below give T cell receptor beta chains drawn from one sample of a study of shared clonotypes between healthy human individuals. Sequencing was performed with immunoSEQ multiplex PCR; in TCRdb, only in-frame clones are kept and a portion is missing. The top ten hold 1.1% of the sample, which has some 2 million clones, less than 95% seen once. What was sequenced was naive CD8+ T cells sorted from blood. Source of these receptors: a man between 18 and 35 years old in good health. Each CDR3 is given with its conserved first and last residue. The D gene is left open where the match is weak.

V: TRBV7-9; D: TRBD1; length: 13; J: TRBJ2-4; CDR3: CASSRTGMNIQYF; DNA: TGTGCCAGCAGTCGGACAGGGATGAACATTCAGTACTTC
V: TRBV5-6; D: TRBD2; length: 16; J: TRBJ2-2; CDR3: CASSWGLAGYTGELFF; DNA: TGTGCCAGCAGTTGGGGGCTAGCGGGGTACACCGGGGAGCTGTTTTTT
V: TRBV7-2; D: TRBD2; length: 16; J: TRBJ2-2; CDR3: CASSGLAGANTGELFF; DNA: TGTGCCAGCAGCGGTCTAGCGGGCGCGAACACCGGGGAGCTGTTTTTT
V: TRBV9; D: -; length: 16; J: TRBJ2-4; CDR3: CASSVDGGSAKNIQYF; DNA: TGTGCCAGCAGCGTAGACGGGGGCTCGGCCAAAAACATTCAGTACTTC
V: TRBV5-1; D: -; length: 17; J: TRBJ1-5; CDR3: CASSLQGSFYSNQPQHF; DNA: TGCGCCAGCAGCTTGCAGGGTTCCTTTTATAGCAATCAGCCCCAGCATTTT
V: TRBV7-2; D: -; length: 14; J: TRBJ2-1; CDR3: CASSLEGRNNEQFF; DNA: TGTGCCAGCAGCTTAGAAGGCAGAAACAATGAGCAGTTCTTC
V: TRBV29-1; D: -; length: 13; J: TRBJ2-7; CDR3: CSVGPGEDSEQYF; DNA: TGCAGCGTTGGGCCAGGGGAGGACTCCGAGCAGTACTTC
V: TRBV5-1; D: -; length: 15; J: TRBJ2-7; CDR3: CASSLEVGQFYEQYF; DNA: TGCGCCAGCAGCTTGGAGGTTGGACAGTTCTACGAGCAGTACTTC
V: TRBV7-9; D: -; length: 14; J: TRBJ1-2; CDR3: CASSLAQENYGYTF; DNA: TGTGCCAGCAGCTTAGCCCAGGAAAACTATGGCTACACCTTC
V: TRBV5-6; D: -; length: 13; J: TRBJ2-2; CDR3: CASSSRFTGELFF; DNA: TGTGCCAGCAGCTCCCGGTTCACCGGGGAGCTGTTTTTT
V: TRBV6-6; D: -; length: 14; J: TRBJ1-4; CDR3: CASSSITFPEKLFF; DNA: TGTGCCAGCAGTTCCATAACGTTTCCAGAAAAACTGTTTTTT
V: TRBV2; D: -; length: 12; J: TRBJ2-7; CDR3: CASHREGYEQYF; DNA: TGTGCCAGCCACAGGGAAGGCTACGAGCAGTACTTC
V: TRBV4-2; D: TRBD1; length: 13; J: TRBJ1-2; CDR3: CASSLTGFSGYTF; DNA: TGTGCCAGCAGCTTGACAGGGTTCTCTGGCTACACCTTC
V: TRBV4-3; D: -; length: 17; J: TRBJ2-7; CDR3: CASSQASIRLATYEQYF; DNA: TGCGCCAGCAGCCAAGCGTCAATCCGGTTAGCGACCTACGAGCAGTACTTC
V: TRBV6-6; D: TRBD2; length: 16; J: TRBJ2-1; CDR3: CASSYPASGRAHEQFF; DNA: TGTGCCAGCAGTTACCCCGCTAGCGGGAGGGCCCATGAGCAGTTCTTC
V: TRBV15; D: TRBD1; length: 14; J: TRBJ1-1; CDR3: CATSSDRGNTEAFF; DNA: TGTGCCACCAGCAGCGACAGGGGCAACACTGAAGCTTTCTTT
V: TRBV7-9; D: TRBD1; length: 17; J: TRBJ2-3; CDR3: CASSLTAGTGLTDTQYF; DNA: TGTGCCAGCAGCTTAACTGCCGGGACAGGATTAACAGATACGCAGTATTTT
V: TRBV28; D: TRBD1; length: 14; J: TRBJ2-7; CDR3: CASSFRDRGYEQYF; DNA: TGTGCCAGCAGTTTTCGGGACAGGGGCTACGAGCAGTACTTC
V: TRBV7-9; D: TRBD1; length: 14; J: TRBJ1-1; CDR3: CASSRQGMGTEAFF; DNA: TGTGCCAGCAGCAGACAGGGGATGGGCACTGAAGCTTTCTTT
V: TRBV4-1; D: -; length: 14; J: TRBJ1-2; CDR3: CASSQEPFSYGYTF; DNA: TGCGCCAGCAGCCAAGAACCATTCTCCTATGGCTACACCTTC
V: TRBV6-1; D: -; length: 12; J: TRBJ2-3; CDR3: CATASVTDTQYF; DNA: TGTGCCACCGCGTCTGTGACAGATACGCAGTATTTT
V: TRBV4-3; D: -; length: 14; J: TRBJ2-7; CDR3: CASSPGGPDYEQYF; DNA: TGCGCCAGCAGCCCTGGAGGGCCCGACTACGAGCAGTACTTC
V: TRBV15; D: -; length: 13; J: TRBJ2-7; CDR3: CATSRREDYEQYF; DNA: TGTGCCACCAGCAGAAGGGAGGACTACGAGCAGTACTTC